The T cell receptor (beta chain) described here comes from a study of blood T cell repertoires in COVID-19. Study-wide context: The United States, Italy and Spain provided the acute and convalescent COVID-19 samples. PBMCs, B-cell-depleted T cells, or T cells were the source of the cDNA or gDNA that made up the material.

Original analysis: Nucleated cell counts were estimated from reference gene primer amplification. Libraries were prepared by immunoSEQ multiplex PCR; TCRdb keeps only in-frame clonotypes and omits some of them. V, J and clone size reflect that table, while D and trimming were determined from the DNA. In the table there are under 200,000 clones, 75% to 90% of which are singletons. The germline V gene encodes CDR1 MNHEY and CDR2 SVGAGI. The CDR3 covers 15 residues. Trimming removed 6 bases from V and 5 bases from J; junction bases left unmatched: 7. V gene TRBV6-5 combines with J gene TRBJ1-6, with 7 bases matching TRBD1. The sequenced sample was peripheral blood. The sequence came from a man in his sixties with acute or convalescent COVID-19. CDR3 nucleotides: TGTGCCAGCAGCCCATCGGGACAGCATAATTCACCCCTCCACTTT. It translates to CASSPSGQHNSPLHF.